This T cell receptor (beta chain) is drawn from a study of T cell responses to AZD1222 COVID-19 vaccine. Broader study findings: Epitopes outside B.1.351 and B.1.1.7 mutated regions reportedly drew nearly half of spike TCRs.

The V gene's germline CDR1 is SGHVS and CDR2 FQNEAQ. V shed 1 base and J shed 4 bases, with 7 bases lying between them. This CDR3 comprises 13 residues. With respect to this clone: As yet, its antigen is unknown.

Assay: immunoSEQ multiplex PCR; the TCRdb copy retains only in-frame clones and omits some. In the table there are 80,000 to 85,000 clones, around 90% of which are singletons. The chain employs TRBV7-8 and TRBJ1-2; D is unresolved. The specimen was peripheral blood, collected 28 days after the second AZD1222 dose. This receptor was identified in an adult who received the AZD1222 COVID-19 vaccine. Here the CDR3 DNA reads TGTGCCAGCAGCTTAGGGCAGTCCTATGGCTACACCTTC. Translation: CASSLGQSYGYTF.